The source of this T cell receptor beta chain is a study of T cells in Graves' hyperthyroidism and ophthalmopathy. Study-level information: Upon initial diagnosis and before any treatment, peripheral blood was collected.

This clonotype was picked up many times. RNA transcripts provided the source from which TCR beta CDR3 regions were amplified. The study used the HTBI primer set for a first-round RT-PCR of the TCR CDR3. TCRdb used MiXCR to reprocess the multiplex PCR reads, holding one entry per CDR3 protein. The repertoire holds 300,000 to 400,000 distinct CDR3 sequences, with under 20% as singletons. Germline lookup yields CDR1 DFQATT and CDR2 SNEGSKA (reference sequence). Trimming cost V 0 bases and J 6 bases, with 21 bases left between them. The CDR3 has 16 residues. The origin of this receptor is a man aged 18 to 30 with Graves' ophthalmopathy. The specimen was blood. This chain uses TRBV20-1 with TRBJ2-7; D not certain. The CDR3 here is CSARDPVGLDFGEQYF. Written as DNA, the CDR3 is TGCAGTGCTAGAGATCCGGTAGGGCTAGATTTCGGCGAGCAGTACTTC.